This T cell receptor beta chain was obtained from a study of CD8+ T cells in alopecia areata. Study summary: Treated patients received oral tofacitinib, 5 to 10 mg twice daily.

Treatment defined: oral pan-JAK inhibitor, 5-10 mg twice daily. Punch biopsies of lesional scalp, plus peripheral blood, were taken from alopecia areata patients. A FACSAria was used to sort CD4+ and CD8+ T cells. These cells came from PBMCs. The junction had 4 bases not matched to a gene; V was cut back by 2 bases and J by 4 bases. The CDR3 covers 14 residues. Germline V gene sequence: CDR1 SGHTA, CDR2 FQGNSA. cDNA serving as the sequencing template came from extracted, reverse transcribed RNA. Assay: immunoSEQ multiplex PCR; the TCRdb copy retains only in-frame clones and omits some. The sample consists of tens of thousands of clones, around 42% of them appearing once.

This chain joins TRBV7-2 and TRBJ2-7; 8 bases are a match to TRBD1. This specimen was CD8+ T cells sorted from blood, taken at roughly week 38, from a patient treated with tofacitinib. The clonotype was recovered from a human donor with alopecia areata. The CDR3 loop is CASSLNRGDYEQYF. The DNA for the CDR3 is TGTGCCAGCAGCTTAAACAGGGGGGATTACGAGCAGTACTTC.